This TCR beta chain came from a study of cytomegalovirus exposure and HLA in healthy donors. Overall study: The roughly 670 first-cohort repertoires shared a platform with the roughly 110 validation repertoires, as reported in a later analysis. Study-wide results and caveats: That first-cohort TCR clusters tended to co-occur in the 90 to 150 validation repertoires was found in a later analysis. The classifier reportedly diagnosed cytomegalovirus status with high specificity and sensitivity.

The data were produced by immunoSEQ multiplex PCR, yet TCRdb's version contains in-frame clones alone and is incomplete. The data contain around 240,000 clones, around 87% of them singletons. Regarding this clone: Its antigen is not identified.

The CDR3 is 14 amino acids. The germline V gene has CDR1 SQVTM and CDR2 ANQGSEA. V gave up 6 bases and J gave up 4 bases, with 18 bases separating them. The donors belonged to the approximately 120-subject validation cohort, separate from the roughly 650-subject first cohort. This rearrangement joins TRBV29-1 to TRBJ1-2; D perhaps matches TRBD1 (6 bases). The sequencing sample was made of PBMCs. The TCR comes from a woman between 18 and 29 years old in good health and CMV-seronegative. The CDR3 sequence is CSVRWDILLYGYTF. The CDR3, as DNA: TGCAGCGTCCGATGGGACATCCTTCTCTATGGCTACACCTTC.